This TCR beta chain was retrieved from a study of blood T cell repertoires in COVID-19. Study overall: Sample material is recorded as cDNA or gDNA derived from T cells, B-cell-depleted T cells, or PBMCs.

All enrollees were about 18 to 95 years old and from fewer than 25 US areas. Cohort placement rested on clinical history that participants reported themselves. This clone was detected only once. Study processing details: Reference gene primer amplification yielded estimated nucleated cell counts. The repertoire was sequenced with immunoSEQ multiplex PCR; TCRdb's copy has only in-frame clones and lacks some. Clone size and V and J calls were adopted from that table, with D and trimming inferred from the DNA. This table holds 250,000 or so clones, roughly 85% found once. The CDR3 consists of 17 residues. Germline CDR1 is LGHDT and CDR2 is YNNKEL (reference sequence). After removal of 4 bases from V and 3 bases from J, the junction contained 12 bases not matched to a gene.

J is TRBJ1-3 and V is TRBV3-1 (or the pseudogene TRBV3-2); 7 positions agree with TRBD1. Sequenced input: PBMCs or T cells enriched from blood (not recorded which). The TCR originated in a woman between 45 and 65 years old who had been exposed to COVID-19. As DNA, the CDR3 is TGTGCCAGCAGCCTCAAGTCCTCGACAGGGTTTGGAAACACCATATATTTT. As protein: CASSLKSSTGFGNTIYF.